This TCR beta chain was captured by sequencing in a study of shared clonotypes between healthy human individuals. Study-wide points: What naive subsets generally showed was a larger estimated richness than memory subsets showed. Non-shared clonotypes showed lower generation probabilities than clonotypes common to all four donors. The sharing of roughly 5% of naive CD4 clonotypes was seen across a handful of donors.

Germline CDR1 reads LNHNV; CDR2 reads YYDKDF (reference sequence). This CDR3 comprises 15 residues. The V gene lost 3 bases and the J gene lost 4 bases, with 13 bases spanning the gap. The method was immunoSEQ multiplex PCR; TCRdb's version includes in-frame clones alone and lacks a portion of them. The sample includes under 1 million clones, over 90% seen only once; the top ten take 24%. Regarding this clone: Its specificity is not known.

Terminally differentiated effector memory CD45RA+ cells were left out of the naive CD8 fraction, which was CD45RO-negative and positively selected for CCR7. The specimen sequenced was naive CD8+ T cells sorted from blood. The rearrangement links TRBV15 to TRBJ1-5; tentative D call: TRBD1 (6 bases). The TCR comes from a man in his thirties or forties in good health. CDR3 residues: CATSREGQFNQPQHF. The CDR3 DNA reads as TGTGCCACCAGCAGGGAAGGACAGTTTAATCAGCCCCAGCATTTT.